This TCR beta chain was found in a study of blood T cell repertoires in COVID-19 (dated by TCRdb to the early 2020s). Looking at the study overall: Collaborator samples came from the United States, Italy and Spain and covered acute and convalescent phases of COVID-19. Deeply sampled blood TCRbeta repertoires from subjects exposed to, actively infected with, or recovered from COVID-19 were included in the dataset. Samples came from the ongoing ImmuneRACE study (first 160 participants) plus 1,254 subjects from 6 global collaborators. HLA class I and class II types, where available, came from metadata supplied by the sample provider rather than from assay-based typing. The material from the prospective study consisted of cDNA or gDNA derived from T cells, B-cell-depleted T cells, or PBMCs. The repertoires were made available in a free public database intended to serve as a resource for research on the immune response to SARS-CoV-2. Sample metadata almost always included a de-identified subject ID, COVID-19 status, age in years and sex. The investigation overall reported the following: How much clinical and demographic metadata was included differed by source and by participant, and the metadata was provided uncurated.

One collaborating source in Seattle enrolled patients while the patients were actively infected and followed the patients over time throughout the course of disease. Whole blood was collected in K2EDTA tubes by collaborating institutions according to the institutions' own protocols. Collaborator samples were shipped for TCRbeta analysis as frozen whole blood, isolated PBMCs, or DNA extracted from either sample type. TCRbeta CDR3 regions were amplified from genomic DNA by means of the immunoSEQ Assay, a bias-controlled multiplex PCR. The authors' analysis ran thus. Nucleated cell counts per sample were estimated from amplification of reference gene primers within the assay. To quantify the absolute abundance of each unique TCRbeta CDR3 rearrangement, sequence reads were collapsed and filtered. Productive Simpson clonality was computed per sample as the square root of Simpson's diversity index over productive rearrangements. Entries here come from immuneACCESS through TCRdb and include only in-frame sequences with V and J called. Some clones fail to appear in such tables; in the studies checked, an unresolved V gene covers under half of the shortfall, and the cause of the remainder is unknown. V, J and clone size are taken as reported in that table, and D and trimming were inferred from the DNA itself. A total of over 100,000 clones appear in this sample, 80% to 90% of them only once. The leading ten clones occupy approximately 4.3% of the sample.

With respect to this clone: No cognate antigen has been identified for it. No base quality values were provided; no much bigger clone lies one nucleotide off.

Sequenced sample: peripheral blood. The clonotype comes from a man in his sixties with COVID-19, enrolled during active disease.

At the DNA level, the sequence is TGTGCCAGCAGCTTCCCGACAGGGGGGATCTCCGAGCAGTACTTC. Its protein product is CASSFPTGGISEQYF. This chain is built from TRBV11-2 and TRBJ2-7, and TRBD1 aligns with 9 junction nucleotides. The CDR3 spans 15 residues, from the cysteine through the phenylalanine. Only CDR3 DNA remains: 45 bases, in frame from the first base. Looking up the germline V gene yields CDR1 SGHAT and CDR2 FQNNGV. Relative to germline, V is missing 3 bases and J is missing 6 bases, with 9 bases of the junction outside any gene match.